Listed below are T cell receptor beta chains from one sample, sequenced in a study of blood T cell repertoires in COVID-19. The table came from immunoSEQ multiplex PCR; TCRdb's copy has only in-frame clones and leaves some out. The sample yields about 80,000 clones, approximately 81% seen once. Sample: peripheral blood. These receptors all come from an elderly woman with acute or convalescent COVID-19. The conserved cysteine and the conserved F or W are not part of the CDR3 here.

J gene: TRBJ1-3
V gene: TRBV21-1
CDR3 protein: ASSSRLGHGPSSGNTIY

J gene: TRBJ2-5
V gene: TRBV9
CDR3 protein: ASSVAGWGLVQETQY

J gene: TRBJ2-1
V gene: TRBV11-3
CDR3 protein: ASSLGGPGRSRLNEQF

J gene: TRBJ1-1
V gene: TRBV5-4
CDR3 protein: ASSLGSLNTEAF

J gene: TRBJ2-2
V gene: TRBV30
CDR3 protein: GSSGGAWELF

J gene: TRBJ1-2
V gene: TRBV9
CDR3 protein: ASSQGQGAKGYGYT

J gene: TRBJ1-2
V gene: TRBV19
CDR3 protein: ASSTPQGTDGYT

J gene: TRBJ1-1
V gene: TRBV7-9
CDR3 protein: ASSPETGGPTEAF

J gene: TRBJ1-2
V gene: TRBV29-1
CDR3 protein: SVVGLAAFRTGYNGYT

J gene: TRBJ2-7
V gene: TRBV6-5
CDR3 protein: ASSYSGRGTYEQY

J gene: TRBJ1-2
V gene: TRBV10-3
CDR3 protein: AISEPSWGDYGYT

J gene: TRBJ2-6
V gene: TRBV5-4
CDR3 protein: ASSSPSPSGANVLT

J gene: TRBJ1-2
V gene: TRBV19
CDR3 protein: ASSIGTVLANYGYT

J gene: TRBJ1-2
V gene: TRBV6-6
CDR3 protein: ASSYVRGNHYGYT

J gene: TRBJ1-2
V gene: TRBV10-3
CDR3 protein: AISSSRGRDYGYT

J gene: TRBJ1-2
V gene: TRBV19
CDR3 protein: ASSGPGQSTYGYT

J gene: TRBJ2-1
V gene: TRBV20-1
CDR3 protein: SARSGLEQF

J gene: TRBJ1-6
V gene: TRBV2
CDR3 protein: ASSVAQGNSPLH

J gene: TRBJ2-7
V gene: TRBV10-1
CDR3 protein: ASSSRDISYEQY

J gene: TRBJ2-7
V gene: TRBV29-1
CDR3 protein: SVGAGPYEQY

J gene: TRBJ1-5
V gene: TRBV4-3
CDR3 protein: ASSPGTGQEQPQH

J gene: TRBJ1-2
V gene: TRBV19
CDR3 protein: ASSNRGGYT

J gene: TRBJ1-6
V gene: TRBV19
CDR3 protein: ASEKMTGGGSPLH

J gene: TRBJ1-4
V gene: TRBV5-4
CDR3 protein: ASSPGGSGEKLF

J gene: TRBJ2-3
V gene: TRBV10-1
CDR3 protein: ASSRTGPTDTQY

J gene: TRBJ1-4
V gene: TRBV7-9
CDR3 protein: ASSLVGGTNEKLF

J gene: TRBJ1-4
V gene: TRBV19
CDR3 protein: ASSPDRVTEKLF